Below are 31 T cell receptor beta chains sequenced from a single sample in a study of T-cell reconstitution after alpha-beta-depleted transplantation in children. Preparation of the TCRbeta library was carried out with unique molecular identifiers. TCRdb re-called the PCR reads with MiXCR, one entry per CDR3 protein. The profile shows approximately 640,000 distinct CDR3 sequences, roughly 15% of them singletons. Source: PBMCs from the stem cell graft donor, taken from the stem cell graft. These receptors all stem from a human donor who donated a stem cell graft to a child with acute myeloid leukemia.

This clonotype was counted at least ten times. The chain is built from TRBV7-2 and TRBJ2-5; 8 nucleotides match TRBD1. The CDR3 extends over 15 amino acids. Germline V lookup: CDR1 SGHTA, CDR2 FQGNSA. Germline trimming cut 4 bases from V and 1 base from J; bases unmatched to any gene: 5. The CDR3 is CASSSPGQVQETQYF. The CDR3 nucleotides read TGTGCCAGCAGCTCCCCGGGACAGGTCCAAGAGACCCAGTACTTC.

This clonotype was picked up many times. The CDR3 DNA reads TGCAGTGCTAGAGATTCGGTGTACCAAGAGACCCAGTACTTC. Its translation: CSARDSVYQETQYF. The V gene is TRBV20-1, the J gene TRBJ2-5; D not resolved. The CDR3 has 14 residues. Germline V gives CDR1 DFQATT, CDR2 SNEGSKA (reference sequence). Trimming removed 0 bases from V and 0 bases from J, with 8 bases in between.

The chain joins TRBV4-3 to TRBJ1-6; no definite D call. Germline values: CDR1 LGHNA, CDR2 YSLEER. V was cut by 0 bases and J by 7 bases, with 13 bases left in between. CDR3 length: 16 residues. In nucleotides, the CDR3 is TGCGCCAGCAGCCAAGACGGCCCAGGTGGCAATTCACCCCTCCACTTT. It codes for CASSQDGPGGNSPLHF.

This clonotype was detected a few times. The chain combines TRBV7-6 with TRBJ2-3; no clear D. V was pared by 0 bases and J by 4 bases, with 8 bases between. The V gene's germline CDR1 is SGHVS and CDR2 FNYEAQ. CDR3 length equals 14 residues. Written as DNA, the CDR3 is TGTGCCAGCAGCTTAGCGTTTCCCGCAGATACGCAGTATTTT. Amino acids: CASSLAFPADTQYF.

This clonotype occurred a few times. The chain employs TRBV5-1 and TRBJ1-2; D gene uncertain. Between the trimmed V and J ends, which lost 0 bases and 0 bases, there was a span of 9 bases. The CDR3 length is 15 residues. Germline lookup yields CDR1 SGHRS and CDR2 YFSETQ. The CDR3 coding sequence is TGCGCCAGCAGCTTGGTAGACGCCGCTAACTATGGCTACACCTTC. It is translated as CASSLVDAANYGYTF.

This clonotype was counted a few times. The rearrangement joins TRBV5-1 to TRBJ2-7; 8 bases line up with TRBD2. The V gene end was trimmed by 4 bases and the J gene end by 5 bases; junction bases not matched to a gene: 11. Germline V lookup: CDR1 SGHRS, CDR2 YFSETQ. This CDR3 is 15 amino acids long. The CDR3 sequence: CASSLGGAGGHEQYF. The CDR3 region has the DNA TGCGCCAGCAGCCTGGGGGGGGCGGGGGGCCACGAGCAGTACTTC.

This clonotype was seen a few times. The chain joins TRBV9 to TRBJ2-3; 8 nucleotides line up with TRBD2. CDR1 is SGDLS and CDR2 is YYNGEE in the germline V gene. The CDR3 is made up of 16 amino acids. V lost 4 bases, J lost 3 bases, and 10 bases stayed unmatched. The CDR3 protein is CASSLSGGGGTDTQYF. CDR3 nucleotide sequence: TGTGCCAGCAGCCTCTCCGGGGGGGGCGGGACAGATACGCAGTATTTT.

This clonotype was recorded many times. The chain recombines TRBV27 with TRBJ1-5; D is ambiguous. The CDR3 contains 15 residues. Germline V gene data show CDR1 as MNHEY and CDR2 as SMNVEV (reference sequence). V dropped 3 bases and J dropped 0 bases, with 9 bases sitting between them. CDR3 sequence: CASSFGGASNQPQHF. CDR3 sequence (DNA): TGTGCCAGCAGTTTCGGAGGAGCTAGCAATCAGCCCCAGCATTTT.

This clonotype was recorded at least ten times. The chain has TRBV7-2 and TRBJ1-2; no clear D gene. V was trimmed by 1 base and J by 2 bases, leaving 8 bases between them. The CDR3 sequence is 14 residues long. Germline-derived CDR1 and CDR2 are SGHTA and FQGNSA. CDR3 sequence reads: CASSLGSRNYGYTF. CDR3 nucleotides: TGTGCCAGCAGCTTAGGATCCCGGAACTATGGCTACACCTTC.

This clonotype was detected many times. The J gene is TRBJ2-3, the V gene TRBV29-1; D remains unclear. The V end lost 3 bases, the J end lost 1 base, and 14 bases lay between the germline ends. CDR1 and CDR2 (germline): SQVTM, ANQGSEA. This CDR3 is built from 15 residues. CDR3 region: CSVEFLGTRTDTQYF. Written as DNA, the CDR3 is TGCAGCGTTGAGTTTCTTGGCACGCGCACAGATACGCAGTATTTT.

This clonotype has more than one count but fewer than ten. CDR3 residues: CASSQELNQPQHF. In DNA, the CDR3 is TGCGCCAGCAGCCAAGAGCTGAATCAGCCCCAGCATTTT. J is TRBJ1-5 and V is TRBV4-3; D remains ambiguous. V was trimmed by 0 bases and J by 4 bases, leaving 4 bases between them. From germline, CDR1 is LGHNA and CDR2 YSLEER. CDR3 length equals 13 residues.

This clonotype was seen only a few times. J is TRBJ2-7 and V is TRBV30; 7 bases map to TRBD1. This CDR3 comprises 14 residues. From germline, CDR1 is GTSNPN and CDR2 SVGIG (reference sequence). The junction had 6 bases not matched to a gene; V was cut back by 2 bases and J by 2 bases. Here the CDR3 reads CAWSWTGFAYEQYF. Written as DNA, the CDR3 is TGTGCCTGGAGTTGGACAGGATTCGCCTACGAGCAGTACTTC.

This clonotype was picked up a small number of times. This chain joins TRBV12-3 or TRBV12-4 and TRBJ2-7; tentatively, D is TRBD1 (6 bases). CDR3 length: 14 amino acids. V lost 7 bases, J lost 0 bases, and 13 bases lay in between. CDR3 nucleotide sequence: TGTGCCAGCACCCCGACAGGAAGCTCCTACGAGCAGTACTTC. Protein sequence: CASTPTGSSYEQYF.

The CDR3: CASSLDGSGLDEQFF. The CDR3 DNA reads as TGTGCCAGCAGCTTAGATGGGAGCGGGCTCGATGAGCAGTTCTTC. V gene TRBV11-2 combines with J gene TRBJ2-1, with D perhaps matching TRBD2 (6 bases). The CDR3 extends over 15 amino acids. Germline CDR1 and CDR2: SGHAT and FQNNGV. The V gene lost 0 bases and the J gene lost 8 bases, with 14 bases spanning the gap. Together with reference TRBV11-2 and TRBJ2-1, the CDR3 gives the full variable domain: EAGVAQSPRYKIIEKRQSVAFWCNPISGHATLYWYQQILGQGPKLLIQFQNNGVVDDSQLPKDRFSAERLKGVDSTLKIQPAKLEDSAVYLCASSLDGSGLDEQFFGPGTRLTVL.

A few counts support this clonotype. J is TRBJ2-3 and V is TRBV5-1; a weak D match, TRBD1 (5 bases). Trimming removed 5 bases at V and 2 bases at J, with 9 bases between. The CDR3 is 13 residues long. Germline V gene data show CDR1 as SGHRS and CDR2 as YFSETQ. The CDR3 sequence: CASSKGNTDTQYF. Written as DNA, the CDR3 is TGCGCCAGCAGTAAGGGGAACACAGATACGCAGTATTTT.

This clonotype came up many times. The chain is built from TRBV20-1 and TRBJ2-5; unclear D gene. The CDR3 loop spans 12 amino acids. Germline V gene data show CDR1 as DFQATT and CDR2 as SNEGSKA (reference sequence). V dropped 0 bases and J dropped 5 bases, with 7 bases sitting between them. The CDR3 sequence: CSARDPSETQYF. The CDR3 DNA is TGCAGTGCTAGAGATCCCTCGGAGACCCAGTACTTC.

CDR3: CASSLTGLAGGNEQFF. Here the CDR3 DNA reads TGTGCCAGCAGCTTGACCGGACTAGCGGGGGGCAATGAGCAGTTCTTC. The chain employs TRBV3-1 and TRBJ2-1, with 14 nucleotides matching TRBD2. Germline CDR1 reads LGHDT; CDR2 reads YNNKEL (reference sequence). The CDR3 has 16 residues. The V and J ends lost 5 bases and 6 bases, in that order; junction bases with no gene match: 6.

The rearrangement uses TRBV20-1 and TRBJ2-7, with D perhaps matching TRBD1 (6 bases). Germline V CDR1 and CDR2: DFQATT, SNEGSKA (reference sequence). Trimming cost V 8 bases and J 6 bases, with 26 bases left between them. The CDR3 is made up of 15 amino acids. This chain's CDR3 is CSFWGSASQGGEQYV. The CDR3 coding sequence is TGCAGTTTCTGGGGCTCGGCGTCACAGGGCGGCGAGCAGTACGTC.

In its sample, this clonotype was seen once. This chain uses TRBV6-2 or TRBV6-3 with TRBJ2-7; 7 nucleotides align to TRBD2. Looked up from germline, CDR1 is MNHEY and CDR2 is SVGEGT. J lost 5 bases, V lost 5 bases, and 9 bases had no gene match. The CDR3 contains 14 residues. Written as DNA, the CDR3 is TGTGCCAGCAGTCCCACAGGCGCGGGAGACGAGCAGTACTTC. It translates to CASSPTGAGDEQYF.

Many counts were recorded for this clonotype. This chain connects TRBV6-5 to TRBJ2-1; TRBD2 agrees at 14 bases. The V gene end was trimmed by 4 bases and the J gene end by 9 bases; junction bases not matched to a gene: 8. The CDR3 has 16 residues. Germline CDR1 is MNHEY and CDR2 is SVGAGI. DNA of the CDR3: TGTGCCAGCAGTTCCCGACTAGCGGGGGGGTCCGGTGAGCAGTTCTTC. Its translation is CASSSRLAGGSGEQFF.

This clonotype came up a few times. This chain connects TRBV5-5 to TRBJ1-2; D not certain. Germline-derived CDR1 and CDR2 are SGHKS and YYEKEE (reference sequence). The V end lost 4 bases, the J end lost 0 bases, and 13 bases lay between the germline ends. CDR3 length equals 15 residues. This chain's CDR3 is CASSHPTTSNYGYTF. Written as DNA, the CDR3 is TGTGCCAGCAGCCACCCGACAACTTCTAACTATGGCTACACCTTC.

The genes are TRBV12-3 or TRBV12-4 and TRBJ1-5, with 10 positions matching TRBD1. This CDR3 has 15 residues. V was clipped by 5 bases and J by 6 bases; unmatched bases: 7. This CDR3 is CASSPRQGAGQPQHF. For the CDR3, the DNA is TGTGCCAGCAGTCCCCGACAGGGGGCAGGTCAGCCCCAGCATTTT.

The chain uses TRBV4-3 and TRBJ2-2, with 12 nucleotides matching TRBD2. Germline CDR1 reads LGHNA; CDR2 reads YSLEER. V was clipped by 0 bases and J by 3 bases; unmatched bases: 8. CDR3 length: 19 amino acids. This CDR3 reads CASSQELASGGAYTGELFF. The CDR3 DNA reads as TGCGCCAGCAGCCAAGAGCTGGCTAGCGGGGGGGCTTACACCGGGGAGCTGTTTTTT.

This clonotype was found many times. The chain carries TRBV12-3 or TRBV12-4 and TRBJ2-2; TRBD1 might be the D (7 bases). V was trimmed by 6 bases and J by 1 base, leaving 15 bases between them. The CDR3 is 16 residues long. CDR3 residues: CASRDRQGGNTGELFF. The CDR3 DNA reads TGTGCCAGCAGGGACCGACAGGGAGGGAACACCGGGGAGCTGTTTTTT.

This clonotype was counted ten times or more. The chain joins TRBV7-3 to TRBJ2-1, with 9 bases matching TRBD1. CDR3 size: 14 residues. Germline V gene data show CDR1 as SGHTA and CDR2 as FQGTGA. V was clipped by 0 bases and J by 9 bases; unmatched bases: 3. The CDR3 protein is CASSLTGQGSEQFF. The DNA for the CDR3 is TGTGCCAGCAGCTTAACTGGACAGGGGAGTGAGCAGTTCTTC.

The table lists this clonotype with many counts. V usage is TRBV13 and J usage is TRBJ2-3, with 10 bases lining up with TRBD2. J was trimmed by 6 bases and V by 5 bases; bases with no gene match: 8. This CDR3 contains 15 residues. Per germline, CDR1 PRHDT and CDR2 FYEKMQ (reference sequence). CDR3 protein: CASSPQAGGPDTQYF. CDR3 coding DNA: TGTGCCAGCAGCCCCCAAGCGGGGGGGCCGGATACGCAGTATTTT.

This clonotype occurred many times. V gene TRBV20-1 combines with J gene TRBJ2-7, with D possibly called TRBD1 or TRBD2 (6 bases each). CDR1 and CDR2 (germline): DFQATT, SNEGSKA (reference sequence). The CDR3 contains 11 residues. Written as DNA, the CDR3 is TGCAGTGCTAGAGATATGGCAGGGGACTCCGTC. Its protein is CSARDMAGDSV.

The sample holds a few counts of this clonotype. The genes are TRBV12-3 or TRBV12-4 and TRBJ2-5; TRBD2 matches at 9 bases. The CDR3 totals 14 residues. The V segment lost 7 bases and the J segment 4 bases; nucleotides outside the gene matches: 7. Here the CDR3 DNA reads TGTGCCAGCACCGGCGGGGGGGCCACAGAGACCCAGTACTTC. Protein: CASTGGGATETQYF.

With regard to this clonotype: With a much larger clone just one base away, this may be a read error. The V gene is TRBV20-1, the J gene TRBJ2-3; the D is unclear. Germline assignment: CDR1 DFQATT and CDR2 SNEGSKA (reference sequence). CDR3 size: 14 residues. CDR3 nucleotides: TGCAGTGCACCCGGGCCCTTTTCCACATATACGCAGTATTTT. It codes for CSAPGPFSTYTQYF.

The chain has TRBV27 and TRBJ2-2; D is undetermined. V lost 8 bases and J 4 bases, leaving 14 bases between the germline ends. The germline V gene has CDR1 MNHEY and CDR2 SMNVEV (reference sequence). There are 14 residues in the CDR3. CDR3 in DNA: TGTGCCAGCGTCCACAACCCGGGCACCGGGGAGCTGTTTTTT. Translating it yields CASVHNPGTGELFF.

In this sample, this clonotype turned up many times. This chain joins TRBV7-2 and TRBJ2-3, with TRBD1 as a possible D gene (6 bases). This CDR3 region has 14 residues. Trimming removed 5 bases at V and 6 bases at J, with 15 bases between. CDR1 and CDR2 from the germline V gene are SGHTA and FQGNSA. CDR3 loop: CASSLRQERDTQYF. Written as DNA, the CDR3 is TGTGCCAGCAGCCTGCGACAGGAAAGGGATACGCAGTATTTT.